This entry lists 10 T cell receptor beta chains sequenced from one sample in a study of T cell responses to AZD1222 COVID-19 vaccine. Measured with immunoSEQ multiplex PCR; TCRdb has only the in-frame clones, and not every one. The sample contains around 150,000 clones, 85% to 90% of which appear only once. The sample here was peripheral blood, taken on day 0 of AZD1222 vaccination. These TCRs come from an adult in good health.

The chain employs TRBV27 and TRBJ1-4, with 7 bases fitting TRBD1. In germline, CDR1 is MNHEY, CDR2 SMNVEV (reference sequence). This CDR3 contains 14 residues. J was trimmed by 8 bases and V by 4 bases; bases with no gene match: 7. CDR3 region: CASSSGDSVEKLFF. The CDR3 DNA reads TGTGCCAGCAGTTCCGGGGACAGCGTAGAAAAACTGTTTTTT.

J is TRBJ2-3 and V is TRBV5-1, with 16 bases aligning to TRBD2. CDR3 size: 16 residues. J lost 4 bases, V lost 4 bases, and 3 bases had no gene match. Germline V CDR1 and CDR2: SGHRS, YFSETQ. CDR3: CASSLGTSGRADTQYF. CDR3 nucleotide sequence: TGCGCCAGCAGCCTTGGGACTAGCGGGAGGGCAGATACGCAGTATTTT.

The chain employs TRBV9 and TRBJ2-2; 10 bases are shared with TRBD1. Germline CDR1 and CDR2: SGDLS and YYNGEE. The CDR3 is made up of 17 amino acids. J lost 2 bases, V lost 5 bases, and 9 bases had no gene match. CDR3 loop: CASRDAGTGANTGELFF. The CDR3 DNA follows: TGTGCCAGCAGGGACGCCGGGACAGGGGCTAACACCGGGGAGCTGTTTTTT.

The rearrangement joins TRBV18 to TRBJ2-7; D uncertain. The germline CDR1 and CDR2 sequences are KGHSH and LQKENI. With 2 bases removed from V and 6 bases from J, the gap between germline ends came to 5 bases. The CDR3 is made up of 11 amino acids. CDR3 region: CASSPESEQYF. CDR3 bases: TGTGCCAGCTCACCAGAATCCGAGCAGTACTTC.

The gene calls are TRBV28 and TRBJ1-4; D remains unclear. The CDR3 runs 13 residues. Trimming shortened V by 4 bases and J by 8 bases, and 11 bases separated the two germline ends. Germline CDR1 reads MDHEN; CDR2 reads SYDVKM. The CDR3 sequence: CASSSGQKEKLFF. CDR3 nucleotide sequence: TGTGCCAGCAGTTCTGGGCAGAAGGAAAAACTGTTTTTT.

V is TRBV19 and J is TRBJ1-2; TRBD1 is a possible D gene (5 bases). Germline V CDR1 and CDR2: LNHDA, SQIVND (reference sequence). This CDR3 is 18 amino acids long. The V gene lost 5 bases and the J gene lost 6 bases, with 28 bases spanning the gap. CDR3 amino acids: CASSPIRNGGVRFHGYTF. DNA for the CDR3: TGTGCCAGTAGTCCTATTCGAAATGGGGGTGTTCGGTTCCATGGCTACACCTTC.

The chain couples TRBV28 to TRBJ2-7; possible D gene TRBD2, 5 bases. The CDR3 runs 14 residues. Germline V gene sequence: CDR1 MDHEN, CDR2 SYDVKM. Deletions cut 8 bases from V and 7 bases from J, with 21 bases between. CDR3 amino acids: CASAGSTQRGEQYF. The CDR3 bases are TGTGCCAGCGCCGGTTCTACACAACGAGGGGAGCAGTACTTC.

The chain employs TRBV7-2 and TRBJ1-1; 7 bases agree with TRBD1. J lost 0 bases, V lost 5 bases, and 6 bases had no gene match. The CDR3 has 15 residues. Germline CDR1 SGHTA, CDR2 FQGNSA. In nucleotides, the CDR3 is TGTGCCAGCAGCAGCCGACAGGGAGTGAACACTGAAGCTTTCTTT. As protein: CASSSRQGVNTEAFF. Combining the CDR3 with reference TRBV7-2 and TRBJ1-1 gives the whole variable domain GAGVSQSPSNKVTEKGKDVELRCDPISGHTALYWYRQSLGQGLEFLIYFQGNSAPDKSGLPSDRFSAERTGGSVSTLTIQRTQQEDSAVYLCASSSRQGVNTEAFFGQGTRLTVV.

The rearrangement joins TRBV29-1 to TRBJ2-2; D might be TRBD1 (5 bases). The germline CDR1 and CDR2 sequences are SQVTM and ANQGSEA. Trimming shortened V by 6 bases and J by 0 bases, and 8 bases separated the two germline ends. CDR3 length equals 13 residues. CDR3 nucleotides: TGCAGCGTGGACAACACGAACACCGGGGAGCTGTTTTTT. Amino acids: CSVDNTNTGELFF.

CDR3: CASSPNTRGFNYGYTF. The CDR3 coding sequence is TGCGCCAGCAGCCCTAACACCAGGGGCTTCAACTATGGCTACACCTTC. The chain uses TRBV4-3 and TRBJ1-2, with D maybe TRBD1 (6 bases). Germline-derived CDR1 and CDR2 are LGHNA and YSLEER. The CDR3 is 16 amino acids. Trimming cost V 4 bases and J 2 bases, with 17 bases left between them.